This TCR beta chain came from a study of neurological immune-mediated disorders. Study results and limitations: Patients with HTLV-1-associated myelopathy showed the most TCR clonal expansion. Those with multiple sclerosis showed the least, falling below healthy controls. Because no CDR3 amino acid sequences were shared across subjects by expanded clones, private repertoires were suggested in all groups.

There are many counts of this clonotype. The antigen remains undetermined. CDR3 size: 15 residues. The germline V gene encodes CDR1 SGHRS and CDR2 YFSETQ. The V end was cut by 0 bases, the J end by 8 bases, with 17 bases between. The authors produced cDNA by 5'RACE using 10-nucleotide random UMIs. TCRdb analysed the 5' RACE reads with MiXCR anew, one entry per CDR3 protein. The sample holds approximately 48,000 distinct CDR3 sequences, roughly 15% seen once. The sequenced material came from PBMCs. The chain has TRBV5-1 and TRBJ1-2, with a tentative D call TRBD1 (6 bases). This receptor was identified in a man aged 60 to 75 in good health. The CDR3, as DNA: TGCGCCAGCAGCTTGGGGGACTCCGGGACAAGAGGCTACACCTTC. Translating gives CASSLGDSGTRGYTF.